This TCR beta chain comes out of a study of control samples from healthy donors and cancer patients. Profiling relied on immunoSEQ multiplex PCR, and the TCRdb table lists in-frame clones only, not all of them. This table has about 160,000 clones, roughly 89% appearing once. Remarks on this clone: Other DNA sequences within the sample encode an identical CDR3.

This CDR3 contains 12 residues. The germline V gene encodes CDR1 SEHNR and CDR2 FQNEAQ (reference sequence). Trimming removed 6 bases from V and 5 bases from J, with 9 bases in between. Sequenced: blood. The sequence was obtained from a young man in good health. This chain links TRBV7-9 with TRBJ2-3; D perhaps matches TRBD2 (5 bases). CDR3 DNA sequence: TGTGCCAGCAGGATAGGAGGAGATACGCAGTATTTT. It codes for CASRIGGDTQYF.